There are many counts of the clone carrying this T cell receptor beta chain. Germline V gene sequence: CDR1 MNHEY, CDR2 SMNVEV (reference sequence). The CDR3 has 13 residues. V was cut by 1 base and J by 3 bases, with 5 bases left in between. From genomic DNA, two-round multiplex PCR was used to amplify TCR beta CDR3. Used in first-round PCR were primers specific to each TRBV and TRBJ gene. TCRdb re-called the multiplex PCR reads with MiXCR, one entry per CDR3 protein. This table has around 31,000 distinct CDR3 sequences, 25% to 35% appearing once. The data are from a study of prognosis after radiotherapy for stage I lung cancer.

This receptor was taken from a donor over 45 with non-small cell lung cancer. The material was PBMCs, obtained before or after stereotactic body radiation therapy (not recorded which). The rearrangement uses TRBV27 and TRBJ2-3; D is undetermined. CDR3 sequence: CASSLWATDTQYF. The CDR3, as DNA: TGTGCCAGCAGTTTATGGGCAACAGATACGCAGTATTTT.